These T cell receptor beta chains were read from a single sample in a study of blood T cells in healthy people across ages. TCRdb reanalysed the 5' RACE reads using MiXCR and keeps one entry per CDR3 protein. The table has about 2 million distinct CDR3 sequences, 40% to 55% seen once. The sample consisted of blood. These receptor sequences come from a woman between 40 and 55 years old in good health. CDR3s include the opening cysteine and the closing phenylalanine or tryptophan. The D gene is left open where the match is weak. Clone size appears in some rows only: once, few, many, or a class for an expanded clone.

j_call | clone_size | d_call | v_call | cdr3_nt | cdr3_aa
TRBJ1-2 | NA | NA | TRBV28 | TGTGCCAGCAGCATTGGATTGGGCAACTATGGCTACACCTTC | CASSIGLGNYGYTF
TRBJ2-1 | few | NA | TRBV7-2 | TGTGCCAGCACCAAGAGTGGCGGGCAGTTCTTC | CASTKSGGQFF
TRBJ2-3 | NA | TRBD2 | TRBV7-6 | TGTGCCAGCAGCTCCGGGGGGGTTAGCACAGATACGCAGTATTTT | CASSSGGVSTDTQYF
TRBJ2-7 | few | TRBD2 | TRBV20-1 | TGCAGTGCTAGGATAGCGGGGGGACGATACGAGCAGTACTTC | CSARIAGGRYEQYF
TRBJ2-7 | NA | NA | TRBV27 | TGTGCCAGCAGAGGGCAGTCGAGCTCCTACGAGCAGTACTTC | CASRGQSSSYEQYF
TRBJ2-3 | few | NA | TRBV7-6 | TGTGCCAGCAGCTTAGCGTCGGCGGGGCCGGGCAGGAATACGCAGTATTTT | CASSLASAGPGRNTQYF
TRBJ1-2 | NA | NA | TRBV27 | TGTGCCAGCAGGCGAACTAATACAGGGATAGCTGGCTACACCTTC | CASRRTNTGIAGYTF
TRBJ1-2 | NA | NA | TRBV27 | TGTGCCAGCAGTTTTCGGCCGGGGGGGTGGGGCTACACCTTC | CASSFRPGGWGYTF
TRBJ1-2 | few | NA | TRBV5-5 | TGTGCCAGCAGCCGGGAGGGAAGCTATGGCTACACCTTC | CASSREGSYGYTF
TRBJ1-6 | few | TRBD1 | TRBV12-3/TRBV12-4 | TGTGCCAGCAGTTGGGGGACAGGGGATAATTCACCCCTCCACTTT | CASSWGTGDNSPLHF
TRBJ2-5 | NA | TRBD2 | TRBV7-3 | TGTGCCAGCAGCTTAGGTCGACTAGCGGGGGGCTCCAGGGAGACCCGGTACTTC | CASSLGRLAGGSRETRYF
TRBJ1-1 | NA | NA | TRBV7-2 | TGTGCCAGCAGCTTCACCTACACTGAAGCTTTCTTT | CASSFTYTEAFF
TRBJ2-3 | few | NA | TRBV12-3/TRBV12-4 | TGTGCCAGCAGTTTCGCGACTTCTGTCGATACGCAGTATTTT | CASSFATSVDTQYF
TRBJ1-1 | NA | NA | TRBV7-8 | TGTGCCAGCAGCTTAGCTCTCGGGCGGACTGAAGCTTTCTTT | CASSLALGRTEAFF
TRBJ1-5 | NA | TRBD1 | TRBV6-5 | TGTGCCAGCAAAAGCGACAGGGGCGATCAGCCCCAGCATTTT | CASKSDRGDQPQHF
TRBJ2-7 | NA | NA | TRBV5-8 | TGTGCCAGCAGCTTCGGGGGCTACAGGCAGTACTTC | CASSFGGYRQYF
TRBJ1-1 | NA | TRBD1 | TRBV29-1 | TGCAGCGTTACAGGGGGCGGCGACTTTGAAGCTTTCTTT | CSVTGGGDFEAFF
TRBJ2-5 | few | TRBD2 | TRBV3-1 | TGTGCCAGCAGCCAAGCCATGAGTTGGACTAGCGGATCCCAGTACTTC | CASSQAMSWTSGSQYF